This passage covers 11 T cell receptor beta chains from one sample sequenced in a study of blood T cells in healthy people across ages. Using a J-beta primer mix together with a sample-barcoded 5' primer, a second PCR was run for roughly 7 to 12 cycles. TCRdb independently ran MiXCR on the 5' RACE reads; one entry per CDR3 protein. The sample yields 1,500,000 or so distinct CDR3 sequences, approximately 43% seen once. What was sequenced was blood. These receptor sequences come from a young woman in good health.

The CDR3 loop reads CASREGDTEAFF. The CDR3 region has the DNA TGTGCCAGCAGGGAAGGGGACACTGAAGCTTTCTTT. V is TRBV6-6 and J is TRBJ1-1, with a weak D call TRBD1 (5 bases). Between the trimmed V and J ends, which lost 6 bases and 3 bases, there was a span of 8 bases. The CDR3 length is 12 residues. Germline CDR1 and CDR2: MNHNY and SVGAGI (reference sequence).

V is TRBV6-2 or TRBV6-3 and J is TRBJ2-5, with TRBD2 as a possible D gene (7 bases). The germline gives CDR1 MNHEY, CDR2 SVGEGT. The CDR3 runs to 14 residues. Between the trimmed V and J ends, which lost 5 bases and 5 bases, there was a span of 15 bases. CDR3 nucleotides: TGTGCCAGCAGTACACTAGCGAGGGGGGAGACCCAGTACTTC. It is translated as CASSTLARGETQYF.

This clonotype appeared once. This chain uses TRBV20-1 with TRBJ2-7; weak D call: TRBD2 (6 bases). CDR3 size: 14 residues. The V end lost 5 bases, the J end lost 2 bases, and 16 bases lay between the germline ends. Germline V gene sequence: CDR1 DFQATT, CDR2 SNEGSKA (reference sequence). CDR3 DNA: TGCAGTGCTGGACGGTCGGGGGTAGCCTACGAGCAGTACTTC. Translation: CSAGRSGVAYEQYF.

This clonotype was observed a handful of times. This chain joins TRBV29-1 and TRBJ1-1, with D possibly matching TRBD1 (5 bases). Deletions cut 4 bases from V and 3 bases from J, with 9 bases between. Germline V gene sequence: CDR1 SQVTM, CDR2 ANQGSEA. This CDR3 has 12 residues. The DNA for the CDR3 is TGCAGCGTTGGAGACAGATACACTGAAGCTTTCTTT. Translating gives CSVGDRYTEAFF.

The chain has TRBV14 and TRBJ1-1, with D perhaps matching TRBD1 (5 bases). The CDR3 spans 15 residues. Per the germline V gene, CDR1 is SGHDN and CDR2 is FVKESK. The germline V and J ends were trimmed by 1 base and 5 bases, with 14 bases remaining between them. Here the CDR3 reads CASSQGRGLRTEAFF. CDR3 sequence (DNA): TGTGCCAGCAGCCAAGGGCGGGGACTGCGGACTGAAGCTTTCTTT.

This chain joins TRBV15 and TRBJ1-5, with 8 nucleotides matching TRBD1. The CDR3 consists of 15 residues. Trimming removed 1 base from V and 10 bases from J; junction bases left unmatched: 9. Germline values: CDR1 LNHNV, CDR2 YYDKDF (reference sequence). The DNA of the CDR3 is TGTGCCACCAGCAGAGGACAGGGGCCGTCCGAACCCCAGCATTTT. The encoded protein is CATSRGQGPSEPQHF.

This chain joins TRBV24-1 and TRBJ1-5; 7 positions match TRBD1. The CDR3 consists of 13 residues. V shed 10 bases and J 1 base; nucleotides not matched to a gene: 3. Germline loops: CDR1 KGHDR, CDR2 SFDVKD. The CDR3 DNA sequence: TGTGCCACTCAGGGGGGGAGCAATCAGCCCCAGCATTTT. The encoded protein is CATQGGSNQPQHF.

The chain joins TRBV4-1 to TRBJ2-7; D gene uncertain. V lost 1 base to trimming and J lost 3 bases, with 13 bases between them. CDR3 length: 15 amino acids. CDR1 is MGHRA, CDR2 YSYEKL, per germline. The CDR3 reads CASSQGRAPGYEQYF. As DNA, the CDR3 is TGCGCCAGCAGCCAAGGCCGGGCCCCAGGCTACGAGCAGTACTTC.

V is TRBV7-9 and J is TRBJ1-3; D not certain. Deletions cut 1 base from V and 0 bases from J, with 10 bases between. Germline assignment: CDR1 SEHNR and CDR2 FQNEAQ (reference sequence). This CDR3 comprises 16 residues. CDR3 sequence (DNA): TGTGCCAGCAGCTTAGGTCAGCCCAGCTCTGGAAACACCATATATTTT. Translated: CASSLGQPSSGNTIYF.

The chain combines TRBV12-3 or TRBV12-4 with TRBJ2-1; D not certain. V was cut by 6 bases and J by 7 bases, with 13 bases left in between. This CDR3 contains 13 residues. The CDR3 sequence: CASSPGYGNEQFF. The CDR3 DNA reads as TGTGCCAGCAGCCCTGGTTACGGGAATGAGCAGTTCTTC.

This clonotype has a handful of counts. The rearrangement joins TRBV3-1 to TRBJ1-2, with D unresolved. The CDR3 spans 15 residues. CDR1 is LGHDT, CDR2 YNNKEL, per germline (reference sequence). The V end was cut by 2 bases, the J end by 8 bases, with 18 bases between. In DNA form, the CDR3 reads TGTGCCAGCAGCCAAAATGCCCTGACATCCCGAGGCTACACCTTC. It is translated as CASSQNALTSRGYTF. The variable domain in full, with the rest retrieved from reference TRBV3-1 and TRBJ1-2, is DTAVSQTPKYLVTQMGNDKSIKCEQNLGHDTMYWYKQDSKKFLKIMFSYNNKELIINETVPNRFSPKSPDKAHLNLHINSLELGDSAVYFCASSQNALTSRGYTFGSGTRLTVV.